Each of the 20 T cell receptor beta chains below was sequenced from the same sample in a study of T cell repertoires in cytomegalovirus infection. TCRdb reanalysed the reads using MiXCR and keeps one entry per CDR3 protein. The table shows about 500,000 distinct CDR3 sequences, with about 33% occurring only once. The antigens of these receptors remain unknown. Sequencing used cultured PBMCs, obtained from culture after CMV antigen stimulation. The receptors derive from a human donor in good health (CMV status not recorded). Some clones in this sample may be carry-over from other donors' samples.

A few counts support this clonotype. The J gene is TRBJ2-5, the V gene TRBV7-6; 10 nucleotides line up with TRBD1. This CDR3 region has 15 residues. Germline V gene lookup returns CDR1 SGHVS and CDR2 FNYEAQ. The V and J ends lost 4 bases and 4 bases, in that order; junction bases with no gene match: 6. The CDR3 nucleotides are TGTGCCAGCAGCTCGGGACAGGGGTTGGCAGAGACCCAGTACTTC. Protein product: CASSSGQGLAETQYF.

J is TRBJ2-7 and V is TRBV7-2, with TRBD2 matching over 7 bases. The CDR3 extends over 16 amino acids. Per the germline V gene, CDR1 is SGHTA and CDR2 is FQGNSA. Trimming removed 1 base from V and 5 bases from J; junction bases left unmatched: 11. CDR3 region: CASSLGRLAGVDEQYF. The DNA for the CDR3 is TGTGCCAGCAGCTTAGGTAGGCTGGCGGGAGTCGACGAGCAGTACTTC.

This chain uses TRBV28 with TRBJ2-4; D remains ambiguous. The CDR3 contains 13 residues. CDR1 is MDHEN and CDR2 is SYDVKM in the germline V gene. The V gene lost 3 bases and the J gene lost 2 bases, with 5 bases spanning the gap. The CDR3 region is CASSFGTKNIQYF. In nucleotides, the CDR3 is TGTGCCAGCAGTTTTGGCACCAAAAACATTCAGTACTTC.

This chain joins TRBV7-2 and TRBJ2-7, with a possible D match to TRBD2 (7 bases). V lost 1 base to trimming and J lost 0 bases, with 13 bases between them. The CDR3 totals 16 residues. Per the germline V gene, CDR1 is SGHTA and CDR2 is FQGNSA. In DNA, the CDR3 is TGTGCCAGCAGCTTAGAAGGGGGGGGCAACTCCTACGAGCAGTACGTC. This translates into CASSLEGGGNSYEQYV.

This clonotype was found a few times. The chain links TRBV15 to TRBJ2-7; D uncertain. In germline, CDR1 is LNHNV, CDR2 YYDKDF (reference sequence). Trimming stripped 0 bases from V and 1 base from J, with 7 bases between. The CDR3 loop spans 14 amino acids. CDR3 protein: CATSRDEGSYEQYF. The CDR3 coding sequence is TGTGCCACCAGCAGAGATGAAGGGTCCTACGAGCAGTACTTC.

This clonotype has just a few counts. This chain links TRBV2 with TRBJ1-2; no clear D. Germline CDR1 reads SNHLY; CDR2 reads FYNNEI. V was pared by 4 bases and J by 5 bases, with 11 bases between. The CDR3 is 13 residues long. The CDR3 is CASSVQVSYGYTF. CDR3 in DNA: TGTGCCAGCAGTGTGCAGGTTTCTTATGGCTACACCTTC. Full variable domain (outside the CDR3, taken from reference TRBV2 and TRBJ1-2): EPEVTQTPSHQVTQMGQEVILRCVPISNHLYFYWYRQILGQKVEFLVSFYNNEISEKSEIFDDQFSVERPDGSNFTLKIRSTKLEDSAMYFCASSVQVSYGYTFGSGTRLTVV.

This clonotype came up a few times. The V call is TRBV12-3 or TRBV12-4, the J call TRBJ2-3; a weak D match, TRBD2 (7 bases). CDR3 size: 16 residues. V was clipped by 0 bases and J by 1 base, with 11 bases between them. The CDR3 DNA reads TGTGCCAGCAGTTTAGCGCGGGGGCAGGGCACAGATACGCAGTATTTT. Protein sequence: CASSLARGQGTDTQYF.

In this sample, this clonotype turned up a few times. V usage is TRBV7-2 and J usage is TRBJ2-4; a possible D gene is TRBD2 (6 bases). Germline-derived CDR1 and CDR2 are SGHTA and FQGNSA. The CDR3 length is 19 residues. The V and J ends lost 3 bases and 4 bases respectively, with 25 bases between them. The CDR3 spells CASSFESIINGSWKNIQYF. CDR3 DNA sequence: TGTGCCAGCAGCTTCGAATCCATCATCAACGGGAGCTGGAAAAACATTCAGTACTTC.

This clonotype was observed a handful of times. This may stem from a read error, because a much larger clone lies one nucleotide away. The chain carries TRBV7-6 and TRBJ2-7, with D perhaps matching TRBD1 (5 bases). The CDR3 contains 13 residues. Germline CDR1 SGHVS, CDR2 FNYEAQ. This chain's CDR3 is CASSLQGSSEQYF. In DNA, the CDR3 is TGTGCCAGCAGCTTACAGGGATCCTCCGAGCAGTACTTC.

The chain is built from TRBV10-3 and TRBJ2-5; 12 bases map to TRBD2. The J segment lost 3 bases and the V segment lost 3 bases, leaving 8 bases of the junction unmatched. CDR3 size: 17 residues. Germline V gene sequence: CDR1 ENHRY, CDR2 SYGVKD. In DNA, the CDR3 is TGTGCCATCAGTGAAGAGACTAGCGGGAGAGGGGAAGAGACCCAGTACTTC. Translation gives CAISEETSGRGEETQYF.

This clonotype has ten or more counts. For the CDR3, the DNA is TGTGCCAGCAGCTTAGAGGGGACTAGCGGGAAGGAGACCCAGTACTTC. Amino acid sequence: CASSLEGTSGKETQYF. The chain uses TRBV7-2 and TRBJ2-5; 13 bases are a match to TRBD2. CDR3 length equals 16 residues. Germline loops: CDR1 SGHTA, CDR2 FQGNSA. V dropped 1 base and J dropped 5; count of bases not matched to a gene: 4.

This clonotype occurred a few times. J is TRBJ2-5 and V is TRBV25-1, with 8 bases fitting TRBD2. The junction had 8 bases not matched to a gene; V was cut back by 6 bases and J by 5 bases. Germline-derived CDR1 and CDR2 are MGHDK and SYGVNS. The CDR3 runs to 14 residues. The CDR3 DNA reads TGTGCCAGCAGGGCAGCGGGGGCGGTTGAGACCCAGTACTTC. Translated: CASRAAGAVETQYF.

The chain has TRBV6-6 and TRBJ1-1; D is perhaps TRBD1 (6 bases). Germline CDR1 and CDR2: MNHNY and SVGAGI (reference sequence). The V and J ends lost 2 bases and 4 bases respectively, with 14 bases between them. The CDR3 totals 15 residues. CDR3 nucleotide sequence: TGTGCCAGCAGTTACGGGGGCCAGTTGCGCACTGAAGCTTTCTTT. As protein: CASSYGGQLRTEAFF.

This chain links TRBV7-2 with TRBJ2-2, with D possibly being TRBD1 or TRBD2 (5 bases each). The CDR3 runs to 14 residues. The germline gives CDR1 SGHTA, CDR2 FQGNSA. V dropped 10 bases and J dropped 2 bases, with 14 bases sitting between them. The CDR3 bases are TGTGCCACTAGAGGGACCACCAACACCGGGGAGCTGTTTTTT. Amino acid sequence: CATRGTTNTGELFF.

The J gene is TRBJ1-6, the V gene TRBV27; 7 bases line up with TRBD1. Germline V lookup: CDR1 MNHEY, CDR2 SMNVEV (reference sequence). CDR3 size: 15 residues. V was pared by 5 bases and J by 4 bases, with 5 bases of the junction left unmatched. The DNA of the CDR3 is TGTGCCAGCAGTCCAATGACAGGGTATAATTCACCCCTCCACTTT. This sequence encodes CASSPMTGYNSPLHF.

The gene calls are TRBV28 and TRBJ2-7; 8 bases agree with TRBD1. The CDR3 is 14 amino acids. Per the germline V gene, CDR1 is MDHEN and CDR2 is SYDVKM. V trimming: 5 bases; J trimming: 3 bases; junction bases outside the gene matches: 6. Here the CDR3 DNA reads TGTGCCAGCAGTCGCCAGACAGGGGTCTACGAGCAGTACTTC. Translated: CASSRQTGVYEQYF.

V and J are TRBV11-3 and TRBJ1-1; TRBD1 might be the D (6 bases). The CDR3 covers 11 residues. V lost 5 bases and J 11 bases, leaving 12 bases between the germline ends. Looked up from germline, CDR1 is SGHNT and CDR2 is YENEEA. CDR3 in DNA: TGTGCCAGCAGCCGCACAGGGAAGGCTTTCTTT. Amino acids: CASSRTGKAFF.

This clonotype was counted a few times. The chain's CDR3 is CSARAPGQNNEQFF. DNA of the CDR3: TGCAGTGCTAGAGCTCCTGGCCAGAACAATGAGCAGTTCTTC. The chain joins TRBV20-1 to TRBJ2-1; no definite D call. Looked up from germline, CDR1 is DFQATT and CDR2 is SNEGSKA (reference sequence). V shed 1 base and J shed 5 bases, with 12 bases lying between them. The length of the CDR3 is 14 residues.

This clonotype was counted many times. V usage is TRBV7-2 and J usage is TRBJ2-7; 8 bases line up with TRBD1. CDR3 length: 15 amino acids. The trim removed 0 bases at V and 3 bases at J, leaving 4 bases unmatched. The germline V gene has CDR1 SGHTA and CDR2 FQGNSA. The CDR3 DNA follows: TGTGCCAGCAGCTTAGCGGGGGACAGGCGCTACGAGCAGTACTTC. This gives the protein CASSLAGDRRYEQYF.

The rearrangement joins TRBV14 to TRBJ1-6, with TRBD1 matching 7 bases. The length of the CDR3 is 15 residues. V lost 0 bases and J lost 6; bases outside the gene matches: 2. CDR1 and CDR2 (germline): SGHDN, FVKESK. CDR3 loop: CASSQDGTVNSPLHF. The CDR3 nucleotides are TGTGCCAGCAGCCAAGACGGGACAGTTAATTCACCCCTCCACTTT.